This T cell receptor beta chain was retrieved from a study of blood T cell repertoires in COVID-19. Whole-study context: The study drew acute and convalescent COVID-19 samples from the United States, Italy and Spain. PBMCs, B-cell-depleted T cells, or T cells provided the cDNA or gDNA that made up the material.

Per the original methods: Amplification from reference gene primers served as the basis for estimated nucleated cell counts. The table came from immunoSEQ multiplex PCR; TCRdb's copy has only in-frame clones and leaves some out. That table is the source of V, J and clone size, and D and trimming were worked out from the DNA. The sample consists of about 270,000 clones, more than 80% of them appearing once. Assignments of participants to cohorts depended upon their own reported clinical history. Per germline, CDR1 MDHEN and CDR2 SYDVKM. The CDR3 sequence is 15 residues long. V lost 6 bases and J lost 4; bases outside the gene matches: 9.

This sequence was found in a woman under 40 with acute COVID-19. The genes are TRBV28 and TRBJ1-5; TRBD1 matches at 7 bases. The specimen was PBMCs or T cells enriched from blood (not recorded which). CDR3 sequence reads: CASSWESGGNQPQHF. The CDR3 DNA reads as TGTGCCAGCAGCTGGGAGTCAGGGGGAAATCAGCCCCAGCATTTT.